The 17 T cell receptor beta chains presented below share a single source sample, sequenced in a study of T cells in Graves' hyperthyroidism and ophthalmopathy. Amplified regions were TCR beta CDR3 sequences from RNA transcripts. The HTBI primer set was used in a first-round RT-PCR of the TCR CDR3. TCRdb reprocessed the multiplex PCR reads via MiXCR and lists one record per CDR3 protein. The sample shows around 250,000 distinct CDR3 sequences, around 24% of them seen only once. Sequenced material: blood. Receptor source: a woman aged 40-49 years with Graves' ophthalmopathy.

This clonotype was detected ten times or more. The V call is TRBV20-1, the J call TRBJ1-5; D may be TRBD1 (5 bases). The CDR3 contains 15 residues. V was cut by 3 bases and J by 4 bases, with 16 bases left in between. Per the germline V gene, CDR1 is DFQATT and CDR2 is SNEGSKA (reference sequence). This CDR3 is CSASGTPAPNQPQHF. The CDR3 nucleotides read TGCAGTGCTAGTGGGACCCCCGCCCCAAATCAGCCCCAGCATTTT.

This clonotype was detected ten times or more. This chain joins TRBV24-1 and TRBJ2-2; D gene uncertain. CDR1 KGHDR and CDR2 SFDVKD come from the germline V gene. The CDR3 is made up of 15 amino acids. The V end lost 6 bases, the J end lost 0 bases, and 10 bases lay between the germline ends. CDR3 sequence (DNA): TGTGCCACCAGTCGGCAGCCACCGAACACCGGGGAGCTGTTTTTT. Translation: CATSRQPPNTGELFF.

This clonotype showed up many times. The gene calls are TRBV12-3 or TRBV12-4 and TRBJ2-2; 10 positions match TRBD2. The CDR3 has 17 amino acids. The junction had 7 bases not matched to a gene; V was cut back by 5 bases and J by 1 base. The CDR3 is CASSPRLAGLNTGELFF. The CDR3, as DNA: TGTGCCAGCAGTCCCCGACTAGCGGGCCTGAACACCGGGGAGCTGTTTTTT.

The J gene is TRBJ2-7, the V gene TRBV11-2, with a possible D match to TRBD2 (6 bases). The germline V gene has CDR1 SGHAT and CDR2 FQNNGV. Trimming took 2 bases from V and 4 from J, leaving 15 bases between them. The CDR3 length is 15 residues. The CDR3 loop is CASSLSVGGNYEQYF. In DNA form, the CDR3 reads TGTGCCAGCAGCTTATCGGTGGGAGGTAATTACGAGCAGTACTTC.

Here the CDR3 reads CASSYPPGQGLHEQYF. CDR3 sequence (DNA): TGTGCCAGCAGTTACCCCCCCGGGCAGGGGCTCCACGAGCAGTACTTC. The chain carries TRBV6-2 or TRBV6-3 and TRBJ2-7; a possible D gene is TRBD1 (6 bases). Trimming removed 2 bases at V and 5 bases at J, with 19 bases between. The CDR3 has 16 amino acids. Per the germline V gene, CDR1 is MNHEY and CDR2 is SVGEGT.

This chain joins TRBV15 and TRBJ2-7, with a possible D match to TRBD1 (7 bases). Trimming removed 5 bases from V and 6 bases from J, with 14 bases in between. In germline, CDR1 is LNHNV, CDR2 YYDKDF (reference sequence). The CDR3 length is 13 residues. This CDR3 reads CATSEGRGVEQYF. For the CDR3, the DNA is TGTGCCACCAGCGAGGGCAGGGGGGTCGAGCAGTACTTC.

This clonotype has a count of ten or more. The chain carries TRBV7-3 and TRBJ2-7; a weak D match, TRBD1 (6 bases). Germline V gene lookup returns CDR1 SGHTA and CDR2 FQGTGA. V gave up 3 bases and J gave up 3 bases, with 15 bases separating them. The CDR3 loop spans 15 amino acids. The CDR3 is CASSLQAGVNYEQYF. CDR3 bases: TGTGCCAGCAGCTTGCAGGCAGGGGTTAACTACGAGCAGTACTTC.

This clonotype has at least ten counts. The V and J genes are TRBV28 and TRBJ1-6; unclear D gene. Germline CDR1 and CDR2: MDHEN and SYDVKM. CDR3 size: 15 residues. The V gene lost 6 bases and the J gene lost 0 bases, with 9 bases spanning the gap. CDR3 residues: CASSLGSSYNSPLHF. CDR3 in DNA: TGTGCCAGCAGCTTAGGCAGCTCCTATAATTCACCCCTCCACTTT.

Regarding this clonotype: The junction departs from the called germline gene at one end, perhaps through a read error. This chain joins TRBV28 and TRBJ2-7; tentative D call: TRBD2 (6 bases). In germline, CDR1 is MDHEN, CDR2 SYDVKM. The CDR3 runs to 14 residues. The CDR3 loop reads CASSLSGETGEQYF. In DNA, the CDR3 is TGCGCCAGCAGTTTATCGGGGGAAACGGGCGAGCAGTACTTC.

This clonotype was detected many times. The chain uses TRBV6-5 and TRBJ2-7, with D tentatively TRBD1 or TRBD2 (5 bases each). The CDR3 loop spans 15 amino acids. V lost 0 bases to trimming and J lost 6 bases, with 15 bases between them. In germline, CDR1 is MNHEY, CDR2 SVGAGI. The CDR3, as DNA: TGTGCCAGCAGTTACTCGCGTCAGGGAGTGGGCGAGCAGTACTTC. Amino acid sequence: CASSYSRQGVGEQYF.

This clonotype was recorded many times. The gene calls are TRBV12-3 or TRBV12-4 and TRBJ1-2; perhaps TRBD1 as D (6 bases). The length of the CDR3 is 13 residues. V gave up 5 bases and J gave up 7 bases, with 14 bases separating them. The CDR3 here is CASSPRGAGGYTF. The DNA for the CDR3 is TGTGCCAGCAGTCCAAGGGGGGCCGGTGGCTACACCTTC.

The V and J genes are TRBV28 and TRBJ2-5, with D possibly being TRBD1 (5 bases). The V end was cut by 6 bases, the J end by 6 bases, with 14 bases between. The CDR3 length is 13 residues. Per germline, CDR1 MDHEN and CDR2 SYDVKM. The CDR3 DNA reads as TGTGCCAGCAGCTCAGGGTTCCCACAGACCCAGTACTTC. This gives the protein CASSSGFPQTQYF.

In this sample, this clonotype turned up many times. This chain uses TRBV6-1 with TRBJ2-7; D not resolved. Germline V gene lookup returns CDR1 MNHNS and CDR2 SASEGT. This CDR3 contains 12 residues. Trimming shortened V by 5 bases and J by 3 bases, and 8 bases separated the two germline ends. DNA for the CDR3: TGTGCCAGCAGTAAGGATTTCTACGAGCAGTACTTC. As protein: CASSKDFYEQYF.

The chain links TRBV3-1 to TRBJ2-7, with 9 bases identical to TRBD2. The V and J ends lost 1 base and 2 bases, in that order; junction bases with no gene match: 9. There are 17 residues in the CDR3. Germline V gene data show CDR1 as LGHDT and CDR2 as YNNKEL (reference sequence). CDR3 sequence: CASSQAPGTSRAYEQYF. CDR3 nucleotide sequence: TGTGCCAGCAGCCAAGCTCCCGGGACTAGCCGCGCCTACGAGCAGTACTTC.

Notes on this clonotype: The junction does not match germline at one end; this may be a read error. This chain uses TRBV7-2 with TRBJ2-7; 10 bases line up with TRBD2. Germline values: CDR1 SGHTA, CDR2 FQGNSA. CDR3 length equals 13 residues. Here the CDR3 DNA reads TGTGCCAGCAGCTTACTACTAGCGGGATCCCCGGACTTC. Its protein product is CASSLLLAGSPDF.

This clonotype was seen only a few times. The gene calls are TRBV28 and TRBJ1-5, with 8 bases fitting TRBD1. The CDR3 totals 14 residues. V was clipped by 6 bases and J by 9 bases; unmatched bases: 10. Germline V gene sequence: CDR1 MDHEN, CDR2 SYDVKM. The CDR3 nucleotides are TGTGCCAGCAGAAGACAGGGGAACGAGCCGCCCCAGCATTTT. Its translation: CASRRQGNEPPQHF.

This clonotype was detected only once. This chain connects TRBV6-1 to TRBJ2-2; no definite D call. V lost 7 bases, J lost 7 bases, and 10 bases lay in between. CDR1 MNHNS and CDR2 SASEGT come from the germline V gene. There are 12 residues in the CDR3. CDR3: CASTPSVGELFF. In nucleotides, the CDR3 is TGTGCCAGCACTCCTTCGGTCGGGGAGCTGTTTTTT.